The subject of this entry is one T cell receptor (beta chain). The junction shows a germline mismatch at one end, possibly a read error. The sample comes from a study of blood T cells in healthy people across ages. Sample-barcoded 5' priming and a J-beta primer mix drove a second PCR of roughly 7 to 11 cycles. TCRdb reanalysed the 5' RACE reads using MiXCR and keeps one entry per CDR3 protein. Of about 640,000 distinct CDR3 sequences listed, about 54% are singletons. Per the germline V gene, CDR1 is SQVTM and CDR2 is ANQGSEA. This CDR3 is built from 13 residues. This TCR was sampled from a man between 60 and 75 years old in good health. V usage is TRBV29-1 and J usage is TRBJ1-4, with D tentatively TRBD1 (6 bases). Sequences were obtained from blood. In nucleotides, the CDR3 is TGCAGCGTCGCCGGGACAACCAATGAAAAACTGTTTTTT. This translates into CSVAGTTNEKLFF.